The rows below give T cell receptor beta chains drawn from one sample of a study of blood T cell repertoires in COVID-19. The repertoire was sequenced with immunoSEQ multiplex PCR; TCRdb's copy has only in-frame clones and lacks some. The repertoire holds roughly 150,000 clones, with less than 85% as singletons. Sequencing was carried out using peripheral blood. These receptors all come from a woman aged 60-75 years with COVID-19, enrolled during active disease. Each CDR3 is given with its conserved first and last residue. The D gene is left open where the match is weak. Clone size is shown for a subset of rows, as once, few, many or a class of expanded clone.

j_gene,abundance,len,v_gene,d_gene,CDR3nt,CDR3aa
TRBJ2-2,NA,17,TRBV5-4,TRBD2,TGTGCCAGCAGCTTCACTAGCGGGAGGGGTCATACCGGGGAGCTGTTTTTT,CASSFTSGRGHTGELFF
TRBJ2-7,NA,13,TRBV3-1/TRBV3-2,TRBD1,TGTGCCAGCAGCCTGACAGGGGACTACGAGCAGTACTTC,CASSLTGDYEQYF
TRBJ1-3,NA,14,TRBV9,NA,TGTGCCAGCAGCGTAGTCTCCTCTGGAAACACCATATATTTT,CASSVVSSGNTIYF
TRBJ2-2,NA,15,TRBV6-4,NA,TGTGCCAGCAGTGCCCAGGGTCGGAACACCGGGGAGCTGTTTTTT,CASSAQGRNTGELFF
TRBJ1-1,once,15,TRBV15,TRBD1,TGTGCCACCAGCAGGTCACCTCGGACAGGCCGTGAAGCTTTCTTT,CATSRSPRTGREAFF
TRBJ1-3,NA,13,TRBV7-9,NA,TGTGCAGCAGGGGTTAACTCTGGAAACACCATATATTTT,CAAGVNSGNTIYF
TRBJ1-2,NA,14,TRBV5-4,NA,TGTGCCAGCAGCTTGGAAGGGGGTCTGGAGCACTACACCTTC,CASSLEGGLEHYTF
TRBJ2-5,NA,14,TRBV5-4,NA,TGTGCCAGCAGCTTGATAAGCGGATTAGAGACCCAGTACTTC,CASSLISGLETQYF
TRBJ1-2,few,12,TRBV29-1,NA,TGCAGCGTTGTACAGCAGGGGACAGGCTACACCTTC,CSVVQQGTGYTF
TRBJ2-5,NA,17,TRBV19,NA,TGTGCCAGTAGTCCTCGGACTAGAGGGGGGAGGAGGGAGACCCAGTACTTC,CASSPRTRGGRRETQYF
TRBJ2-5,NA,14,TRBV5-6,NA,TGTGCCAGCAGCTTAAACAGGATACAAGAGACCCAGTACTTC,CASSLNRIQETQYF
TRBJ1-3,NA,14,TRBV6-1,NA,TGTGCCAGCAGTGAATCAGGCTCTGGAAACACCATATATTTT,CASSESGSGNTIYF
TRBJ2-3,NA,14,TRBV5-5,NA,TGTGCCAGCAGCCCCCAGGGGCCCAGGGATACGCAGTATTTT,CASSPQGPRDTQYF